This TCR beta chain came from a study of blood T cell repertoires in COVID-19 (dated by TCRdb to about 2020). In the study overall: The collaborator samples originated in the United States, Italy and Spain and spanned the acute and convalescent phases of COVID-19. The material from the prospective study consisted of cDNA or gDNA derived from T cells, B-cell-depleted T cells, or PBMCs. The dataset comprised deeply sampled blood TCRbeta repertoires from subjects exposed to, actively infected with, or recovered from COVID-19. A freely available public database, intended as a resource for researchers studying the immune response to SARS-CoV-2, is where the repertoires were released. The samples were drawn from the first 160 participants of the ongoing ImmuneRACE study and from 1,254 subjects provided by 6 global collaborators. A de-identified subject ID, COVID-19 status, age in years and sex were almost always included in the sample metadata. Where available, HLA class I and class II types were obtained from metadata supplied by the sample provider rather than from assay-based typing.

As regards this clone: It has no known antigen specificity. The sample holds no much larger clone one base away, and base qualities are not on file.

V is cut by 8 bases and J by 4 bases, and the space between the germline ends is 11 bases. The cysteine opens and the phenylalanine closes a CDR3 of 13 amino acids. Only the CDR3 DNA is retained, 39 bases long and in frame from the first base. The collaborating institutions used their own protocols to collect whole blood in K2EDTA tubes. For TCRbeta analysis, collaborator samples were shipped as frozen whole blood, as isolated PBMCs, or as DNA extracted from either sample type. What the study reported, not specific to this receptor: The quantity of clinical and demographic metadata differed by source and by participant and was supplied without curation.

The immunoSEQ Assay, a bias-controlled multiplex PCR, was used to amplify TCRbeta CDR3 regions from genomic DNA. Regarding the original processing steps: The number of nucleated cells in each sample was estimated from the amplification of reference gene primers within the assay. Sequence reads were collapsed and filtered to measure the absolute abundance of every unique TCRbeta CDR3 rearrangement. For each sample, productive Simpson clonality was calculated as the square root of Simpson's diversity index over productive rearrangements. Imported from immuneACCESS, the table was reduced by TCRdb to in-frame sequences with V and J called. These copies leave out some clones; in studies compared against another copy, an unresolved V gene accounts for under half, and the cause of the remainder is not known. The DNA was the basis for D and trimming; V, J and clone size are from that table. A total of about 100,000 clones appear in this sample, around nine tenths of them only once. The ten largest clones capture roughly 3.1% of the sample.

This clonotype originated in a man aged 50-60 years with active or convalescent COVID-19. The sequenced material came from peripheral blood. The rearrangement joined TRBV12-3 or TRBV12-4 to TRBJ2-2, with TRBD2 as a weak D call on 6 bases. The bases read TGTGCCAGCGCGGGGCCGATCACCGGGGAGCTGTTTTTT. Its coded protein is CASAGPITGELFF.